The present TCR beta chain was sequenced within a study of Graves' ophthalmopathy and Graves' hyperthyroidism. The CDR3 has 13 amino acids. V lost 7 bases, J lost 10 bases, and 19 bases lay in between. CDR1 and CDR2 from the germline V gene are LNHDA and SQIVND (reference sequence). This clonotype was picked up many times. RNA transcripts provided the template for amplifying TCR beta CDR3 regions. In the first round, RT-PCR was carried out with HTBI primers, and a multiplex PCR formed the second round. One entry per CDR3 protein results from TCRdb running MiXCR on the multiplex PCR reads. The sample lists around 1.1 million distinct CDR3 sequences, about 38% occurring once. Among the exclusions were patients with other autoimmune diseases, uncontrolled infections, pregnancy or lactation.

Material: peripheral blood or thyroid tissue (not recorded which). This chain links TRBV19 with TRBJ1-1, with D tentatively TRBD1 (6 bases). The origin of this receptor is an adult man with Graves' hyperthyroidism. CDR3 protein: CASTQQGRGRAFF. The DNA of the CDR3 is TGTGCCAGTACACAGCAGGGGCGGGGGAGAGCTTTCTTT.